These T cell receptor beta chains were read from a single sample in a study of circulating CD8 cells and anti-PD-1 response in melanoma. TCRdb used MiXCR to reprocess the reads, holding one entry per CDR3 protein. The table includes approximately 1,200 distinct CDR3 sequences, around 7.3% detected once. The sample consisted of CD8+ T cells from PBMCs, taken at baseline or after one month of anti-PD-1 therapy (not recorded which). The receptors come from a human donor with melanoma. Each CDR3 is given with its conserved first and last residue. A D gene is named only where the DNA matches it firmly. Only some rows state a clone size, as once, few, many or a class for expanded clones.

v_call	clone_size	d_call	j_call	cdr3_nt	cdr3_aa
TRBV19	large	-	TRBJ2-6	TGTGCCAGTAGTATGGGGTTCGGGGCCAACGTCCTGACTTTC	CASSMGFGANVLTF
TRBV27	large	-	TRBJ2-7	TGTGCCAGCAGTACCCCGACAGGCCCTAACTCCTACGAGCAGTACTTC	CASSTPTGPNSYEQYF
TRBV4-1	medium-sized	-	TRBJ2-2	TGCGCCAGCAGCCTAGACGACCTGGAGGCCGGGGAGCTGTTTTTT	CASSLDDLEAGELFF
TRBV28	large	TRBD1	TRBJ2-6	TGTGCCAGCAGTTCGGGACAGACTGACGGGGCCAACGTCCTGACTTTC	CASSSGQTDGANVLTF
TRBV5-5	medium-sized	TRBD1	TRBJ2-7	TGTGCCAGCAGCTCGAGGGACAGCTCCTACGAGCAGTACTTC	CASSSRDSSYEQYF
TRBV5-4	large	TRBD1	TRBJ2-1	TGTGCCAGCAGCTCCGGGACAGCCAACAATGAGCAGTTCTTC	CASSSGTANNEQFF
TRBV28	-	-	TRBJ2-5	TGTGCCAGCAGTTTCCTCGGGGGAGAAGGAGAGACCCAGTGCTTC	CASSFLGGEGETQCF
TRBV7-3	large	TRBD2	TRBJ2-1	TGTGCCAGCAGCTTAAACGGCGGGGGGCCGTACGATGAGCAGTTCTTC	CASSLNGGGPYDEQFF
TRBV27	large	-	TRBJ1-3	TGTGCCAGCAGTCCTTGGGAGCCCTCTGGAAACACCATATATTTT	CASSPWEPSGNTIYF
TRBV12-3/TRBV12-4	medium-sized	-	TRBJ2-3	TGTGCCAGCAGTTGGGCCTTTGGCACAGCAGACACAGATACGCAGTATTTT	CASSWAFGTADTDTQYF
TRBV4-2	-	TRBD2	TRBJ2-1	TGTGCCAGCAGCCAAGAGCGGGGGGGCTACAATGAGCAGTTCTTC	CASSQERGGYNEQFF
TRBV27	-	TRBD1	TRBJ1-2	TGTGCCAGCAGTTTATCAGGGGGCAGTGGCTACACCTTC	CASSLSGGSGYTF
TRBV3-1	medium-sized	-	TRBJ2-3	TGTGCCAGCAGCCAAGGCCCCAGTGGAGCGGTTACGCAGTATTTT	CASSQGPSGAVTQYF
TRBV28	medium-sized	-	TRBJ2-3	TGTGCCAGCAGTCCAGACAGCGACACAGATACGCAGTATTTT	CASSPDSDTDTQYF
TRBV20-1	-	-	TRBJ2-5	TGCAGTTCTGGGCAGGGGACGCAGACCCAGTACTTC	CSSGQGTQTQYF
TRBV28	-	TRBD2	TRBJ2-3	TGTGCCAGCAGGGGACTAGCGGGGGTCACAGATACGCAGTATTTT	CASRGLAGVTDTQYF
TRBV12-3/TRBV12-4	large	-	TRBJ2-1	TGTGCCAGCAGGCGGAGCGGAAACAATGAGCAGTTCTTC	CASRRSGNNEQFF
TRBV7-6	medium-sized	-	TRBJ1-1	TGTGCCAGCGGTTCGAACACTGAAGCTTTCTTT	CASGSNTEAFF
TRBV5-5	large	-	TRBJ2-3	TGTGCCAGCAGCTTGGAAGGTTCTAGCACAGATACGCAGTATTTT	CASSLEGSSTDTQYF
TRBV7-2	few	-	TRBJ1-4	TGTGCCAGCAGCTTAGCGGTTCGAGAAAAACTGTTTTTT	CASSLAVREKLFF
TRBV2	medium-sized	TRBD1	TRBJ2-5	TGTGCCAGCAGTGATCTCCAGGGGGCAGTGGAGACCCAGTACTTC	CASSDLQGAVETQYF
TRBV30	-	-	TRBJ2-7	TGTGCCTGGGGCAGGGATAGCGACGAGCAGTACTTC	CAWGRDSDEQYF
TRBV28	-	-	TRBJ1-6	TGTGCCAGCAGTTTAACGGTTGAGAATTCGCCCCTCCACTTT	CASSLTVENSPLHF
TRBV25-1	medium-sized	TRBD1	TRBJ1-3	TGTGCCAGCAGTGGCGGGACAGTCGGAAACACCATATATTTT	CASSGGTVGNTIYF
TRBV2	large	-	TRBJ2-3	TGTGCCAGCATCCCGACGGGCACAGATACGCAGTATTTT	CASIPTGTDTQYF
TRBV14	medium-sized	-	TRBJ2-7	TGTGCCAGCAGCCTTTGGACAAATCCGTACGAGCAGTACTTC	CASSLWTNPYEQYF
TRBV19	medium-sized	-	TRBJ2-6	TGTGCCAGTAGTATAGATGGGGGCTCTGGGGCCAACGTCCTGACTTTC	CASSIDGGSGANVLTF
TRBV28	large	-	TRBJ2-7	TGTGCCAGCATTCGATCCGGAGAGCAGTACTTC	CASIRSGEQYF
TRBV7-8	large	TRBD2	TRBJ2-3	TGTGCCAGCAGCTCGGCCCTAGCGGGGGCCACAGATACGCAGTATTTT	CASSSALAGATDTQYF
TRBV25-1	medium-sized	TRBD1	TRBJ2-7	TGTGCCAGCAGTGACGCGTCGGGACAGGAGTCCTACGAGCAGTACTTC	CASSDASGQESYEQYF
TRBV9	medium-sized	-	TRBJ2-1	TGTGCCAGCAACGGGGGCAGCTCCTACAATGAGCAGTTCTTC	CASNGGSSYNEQFF
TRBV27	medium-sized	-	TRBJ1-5	TGTGCCAGCAGCCCCTTTTCGCCCACTTCGGGTCCTGGGGAGTCCCAGCATTTT	CASSPFSPTSGPGESQHF
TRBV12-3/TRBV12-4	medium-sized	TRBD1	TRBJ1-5	TGTGCCAGTACCCAGGGGACAGTTAATCAGCCCCAGCATTTT	CASTQGTVNQPQHF
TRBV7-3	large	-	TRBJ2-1	TGTGCCAGCAGCTTAAAAGCTGGACACAATGAGCAGTTCTTC	CASSLKAGHNEQFF
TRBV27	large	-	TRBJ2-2	TGTGCCAGCAGTTTTTCGCAGGGGCACACCGGGGAGCTGTTTTTT	CASSFSQGHTGELFF
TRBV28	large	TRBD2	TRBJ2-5	TGTGCCAGCAGTTTACTAGATACTAGCGAAGAGACCCAGTACTTC	CASSLLDTSEETQYF
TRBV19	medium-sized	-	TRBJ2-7	TGTGCCAGTGGTTGGGGGCCAACCTACGAGCAGTACTTC	CASGWGPTYEQYF
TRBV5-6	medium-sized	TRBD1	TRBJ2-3	TGTGCCAGCAGCTCAACAGGGGTAGGGGGTATTAGCACAGATACGCAGTATTTT	CASSSTGVGGISTDTQYF
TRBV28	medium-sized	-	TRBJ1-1	TGTGCCAGCAGTCAGCCAGGGAACACTGAAGCTTTCTTT	CASSQPGNTEAFF
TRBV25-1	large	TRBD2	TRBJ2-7	TGTGCCAGCAGTGAAAGGGCGGGGGACTCCTACGAGCAGTACTTC	CASSERAGDSYEQYF
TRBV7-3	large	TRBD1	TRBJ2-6	TGTGCCAGCAGCTCCGGACAGGGGGCGCGAGGGGCCAACGTCCTGACTTTC	CASSSGQGARGANVLTF
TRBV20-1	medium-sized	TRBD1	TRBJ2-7	TGCAGTGCTAGAGACACAGGGGAATTGTCCTACGAGCAGTACTTC	CSARDTGELSYEQYF
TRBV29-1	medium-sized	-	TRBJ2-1	TGCAGCGTTAGCGGATATACAAGCAGCGAGAATGAGCAGTTCTTC	CSVSGYTSSENEQFF
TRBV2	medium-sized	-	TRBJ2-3	TGTGCCAGCGAAGGGCCAAACACAGATACGCAGTATTTT	CASEGPNTDTQYF
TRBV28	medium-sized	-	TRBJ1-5	TGTGCCAGCACTGTTGGAGGTCCCCAGCATTTT	CASTVGGPQHF
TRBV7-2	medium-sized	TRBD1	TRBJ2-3	TGTGCCAGCAGCTCTACAGGGGGCGCAGATACGCAGTATTTT	CASSSTGGADTQYF
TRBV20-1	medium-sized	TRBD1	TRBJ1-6	TGCAGTGCTAGAGGGGACAGGGAGGGGGATAATTCACCCCTCCACTTT	CSARGDREGDNSPLHF
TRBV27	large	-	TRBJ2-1	TGTGCCAGCAGTTCCCCCGGGTCCCTCTACTACAATGAGCAGTTCTTC	CASSSPGSLYYNEQFF
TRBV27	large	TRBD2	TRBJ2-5	TGTGCCAGCAGTTCTACTAGCGGTTGGGGGACGCGGGAGACCCAGTACTTC	CASSSTSGWGTRETQYF
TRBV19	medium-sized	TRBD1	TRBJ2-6	TGTGCCAGTAGTCCCCCAGGGGGCACTGGGGCCAACGTCCTGACTTTC	CASSPPGGTGANVLTF
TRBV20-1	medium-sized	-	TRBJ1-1	TGCAGTGCTAGAGCTCCCTTCGTCGCCGAAGCTTTCTTT	CSARAPFVAEAFF
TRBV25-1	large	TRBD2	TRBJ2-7	TGTGCCACTCAGCGGGGACCCTACGAGCAGTACTTC	CATQRGPYEQYF
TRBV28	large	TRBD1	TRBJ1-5	TGTGCCAGCAGTTTATTAGGACAGGGAAGCCGCCTTAGCAATCAGCCCCAGCATTTT	CASSLLGQGSRLSNQPQHF
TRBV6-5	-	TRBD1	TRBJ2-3	TGTGCCGGCAGTTACAGACTACAGGGGGAGCGCACAGATACGCAGTATTTT	CAGSYRLQGERTDTQYF
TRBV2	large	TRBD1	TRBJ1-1	TGTGCCAGCAGTGGACAGGGGGGGAGGACTGAAGCTTTCTTT	CASSGQGGRTEAFF